A single sample is the source of the 24 T cell receptor beta chains below, sequenced in a study of beta chain features in type 1 diabetes. General study results and limits: The study found moderately but significantly shorter TCRB CDR3s in all four CD4+ subsets of Type 1 diabetes patients.

cDNA synthesis used the whole RNA isolate, giving expressed TCRB sequences. Sequencing was performed with immunoSEQ multiplex PCR; in TCRdb, only in-frame clones are kept and a portion is missing. The sample has 120,000 or so clones; approximately 15% are singletons. These TCRs are of unknown antigen specificity. The specimen sequenced was central memory CD4+ T cells from blood. The receptor source for this set is a man aged 18 to 29 with type 1 diabetes.

This clone was observed a handful of times. The chain combines TRBV5-1 with TRBJ2-3; 8 positions match TRBD1. This CDR3 has 15 residues. Trimming at V came to 3 bases and at J to 2 bases, leaving 5 bases not matched to a gene. CDR1 SGHRS and CDR2 YFSETQ come from the germline V gene. The CDR3 bases are TGCGCCAGCAGCTCAGGACAGGGTTACACAGATACGCAGTATTTT. Amino acid sequence: CASSSGQGYTDTQYF.

This chain connects TRBV1 to TRBJ2-4; the table calls TRBD2, which could not be checked here. TRBV1 is given as a pseudogene. This CDR3 region has 12 residues. CDR3 protein: CTSSPTSGRSNF. CDR3 nucleotides: TGCACCAGCAGCCCTACTAGCGGGAGAAGCAACTTC.

This sequence joins TRBV5-1 and TRBJ2-7; 12 bases line up with TRBD2. J lost 3 bases, V lost 1 base, and 2 bases had no gene match. This CDR3 contains 15 residues. Germline CDR1 is SGHRS and CDR2 is YFSETQ. CDR3 region: CASSLTGLAGYEQYF. In nucleotides, the CDR3 is TGCGCCAGCAGCTTGACGGGACTAGCGGGCTACGAGCAGTACTTC.

This clone turned up a few times. J is TRBJ1-3 and V is TRBV18; no firm D call. Deletions cut 1 base from V and 1 base from J, with 14 bases between. The CDR3 is 17 amino acids. Germline-derived CDR1 and CDR2 are KGHSH and LQKENI. For the CDR3, the DNA is TGTGCCAGCTCACCACAAGGGCAGAGGATTTCTGGAAACACCATATATTTT. Its protein is CASSPQGQRISGNTIYF.

This rearrangement joins TRBV9 to TRBJ1-6; D gene ambiguous. Germline assignment: CDR1 SGDLS and CDR2 YYNGEE. This CDR3 spans 15 amino acids. V lost 4 bases, J lost 9 bases, and 17 bases lay in between. The CDR3 DNA follows: TGTGCCAGCAGCAGCAATGAGGGCATGGCTTCACCCCTCCACTTT. Translated: CASSSNEGMASPLHF. The full variable domain, its missing parts supplied by reference TRBV9 and TRBJ1-6, is DSGVTQTPKHLITATGQRVTLRCSPRSGDLSVYWYQQSLDQGLQFLIQYYNGEERAKGNILERFSAQQFPDLHSELNLSSLELGDSALYFCASSSNEGMASPLHFGNGTRLTVT.

The rearrangement links TRBV6-6 to TRBJ1-1, with no clear D. CDR1 is MNHNY, CDR2 SVGAGI, per germline (reference sequence). CDR3 length: 15 residues. The ends were cut back, 0 bases at V and 1 base at J, with 9 bases in the middle. The CDR3 region is CASSYSGNRNTEAFF. The CDR3 DNA follows: TGTGCCAGCAGTTACTCAGGGAATAGGAACACTGAAGCTTTCTTT.

This clone was recorded many times. This chain uses TRBV19 with TRBJ2-3; the D gene is possibly TRBD2 (6 bases). V was pared by 1 base and J by 8 bases, with 19 bases between. Germline V lookup: CDR1 LNHDA, CDR2 SQIVND (reference sequence). This CDR3 contains 16 residues. CDR3 coding DNA: TGTGCCAGTAGTATAGGGACTATTGTGACGGTCGGTACGCAGTATTTT. Translating it yields CASSIGTIVTVGTQYF.

The chain uses TRBV7-2 and TRBJ2-3; perhaps D is TRBD1 or TRBD2 (5 bases each). This CDR3 comprises 14 residues. With 2 bases removed from V and 5 bases from J, the gap between germline ends came to 11 bases. Germline CDR1 and CDR2: SGHTA and FQGNSA. CDR3 sequence reads: CASSLWTQGDTQYF. DNA of the CDR3: TGTGCCAGCAGCTTATGGACTCAGGGAGATACGCAGTATTTT.

The chain joins TRBV30 to TRBJ1-1; TRBD1 might be the D (6 bases). Trimming pared 1 base from V and 5 bases from J, leaving 20 bases between. CDR3 size: 16 residues. Germline V gene lookup returns CDR1 GTSNPN and CDR2 SVGIG (reference sequence). CDR3 region: CAWSAQILLQGTEAFF. CDR3 nucleotide sequence: TGTGCCTGGAGTGCCCAAATACTCCTTCAGGGGACTGAAGCTTTCTTT. Full variable domain (missing parts from reference TRBV30 and TRBJ1-1): SQTIHQWPATLVQPVGSPLSLECTVEGTSNPNLYWYRQAAGRGLQLLFYSVGIGQISSEVPQNLSASRPQDRQFILSSKKLLLSDSGFYLCAWSAQILLQGTEAFFGQGTRLTVV.

The table lists this clone with a few counts. The chain uses TRBV14 and TRBJ2-7; D is uncertain. CDR3 length: 12 residues. Germline V gene data show CDR1 as SGHDN and CDR2 as FVKESK. Trimming took 1 base from V and 6 from J, leaving 7 bases between them. The CDR3 bases are TGTGCCAGCAGCCAAGGGGCTGGCGAGCAGTACTTC. The encoded protein is CASSQGAGEQYF.

The CDR3 protein is CASSPSGQSEAFF. CDR3 nucleotides: TGTGCCAGCAGCCCATCAGGACAGAGTGAAGCTTTCTTT. This rearrangement joins TRBV7-3 to TRBJ1-1, with D maybe TRBD1 (6 bases). CDR1 is SGHTA and CDR2 is FQGTGA in the germline V gene. V gave up 5 bases and J gave up 7 bases, with 14 bases separating them. The CDR3 contains 13 residues.

This chain connects TRBV19 to TRBJ1-1; D remains ambiguous. Germline V gene lookup returns CDR1 LNHDA and CDR2 SQIVND (reference sequence). V lost 1 base to trimming and J lost 1 base, with 4 bases between them. The CDR3 extends over 13 amino acids. The CDR3 region is CASSIVENTEAFF. CDR3 bases: TGTGCCAGTAGTATAGTGGAGAACACTGAAGCTTTCTTT. The variable domain in full, with the rest retrieved from reference TRBV19 and TRBJ1-1, is DGGITQSPKYLFRKEGQNVTLSCEQNLNHDAMYWYRQDPGQGLRLIYYSQIVNDFQKGDIAEGYSVSREKKESFPLTVTSAQKNPTAFYLCASSIVENTEAFFGQGTRLTVV.

This clone was seen a handful of times. V usage is TRBV27 and J usage is TRBJ1-1; D gene uncertain. Trimming stripped 8 bases from V and 0 bases from J, with 4 bases between. This CDR3 has 11 residues. CDR1 and CDR2 from the germline V gene are MNHEY and SMNVEV (reference sequence). The CDR3 DNA follows: TGTGCCAGCTGGTTGAACACTGAAGCTTTCTTT. Its protein product is CASWLNTEAFF.

This clone was seen more than once but under ten times. This chain connects TRBV4-2 to TRBJ2-4, with a tentative D call TRBD2 (5 bases). Germline loops: CDR1 LGHNA, CDR2 YNFKEQ. Trimming removed 0 bases at V and 9 bases at J, with 15 bases between. The CDR3 loop spans 15 amino acids. The CDR3 DNA reads as TGTGCCAGCAGCCAAGAGAGGCTACTCCGGGGCATTCAGTACTTC. Residues: CASSQERLLRGIQYF.

This clone was found many times. The chain has TRBV29-1 and TRBJ1-1; D uncertain. The germline gives CDR1 SQVTM, CDR2 ANQGSEA. This CDR3 comprises 13 residues. Trimming stripped 6 bases from V and 0 bases from J, with 11 bases between. Here the CDR3 reads CSVVRPLNTEAFF. The CDR3 nucleotides are TGCAGCGTAGTCCGGCCTTTGAACACTGAAGCTTTCTTT.

V usage is TRBV21-1 and J usage is TRBJ2-5; no check of the table's D call, TRBD2, against the DNA was made. TRBV21-1 is deemed a pseudogene. CDR3 length: 15 amino acids. Here the CDR3 DNA reads TGTGCCAGCAGCAAAGTCGGGGTATCGTGGGAGACCCAGTACTTC. This sequence encodes CASSKVGVSWETQYF.

The V gene is TRBV29-1, the J gene TRBJ2-7, with 9 bases identical to TRBD1. The J segment lost 2 bases and the V segment lost 6 bases, leaving 5 bases of the junction unmatched. From germline, CDR1 is SQVTM and CDR2 ANQGSEA. This CDR3 is built from 13 residues. CDR3 protein: CSVLQGATYEQYF. In DNA, the CDR3 is TGCAGCGTGTTACAGGGGGCGACCTACGAGCAGTACTTC.

This clone was seen more than once but under ten times. V gene TRBV15 combines with J gene TRBJ2-7, with TRBD1 identical over 9 bases. CDR3 size: 14 residues. The junction had 2 bases not matched to a gene; V was cut back by 3 bases and J by 2 bases. Germline CDR1 and CDR2: LNHNV and YYDKDF (reference sequence). This chain's CDR3 is CATSRTGGTYEQYF. CDR3 bases: TGTGCCACCAGCAGGACAGGGGGAACCTACGAGCAGTACTTC.

This clone was seen a handful of times. CDR3 in amino acids: CASSRQTNEKLFF. CDR3 bases: TGTGCCAGCAGTAGACAGACAAATGAAAAACTGTTTTTT. The V gene is TRBV28, the J gene TRBJ1-4, with D perhaps matching TRBD1 (5 bases). CDR1 MDHEN and CDR2 SYDVKM come from the germline V gene. V gave up 5 bases and J gave up 5 bases, with 9 bases separating them. The CDR3 extends over 13 amino acids.

In its sample, this clone is medium-sized. The rearrangement joins TRBV19 to TRBJ2-4; D gene unclear. The V end was cut by 3 bases, the J end by 7 bases, with 4 bases between. Germline V gives CDR1 LNHDA, CDR2 SQIVND (reference sequence). The CDR3 length is 11 residues. CDR3 DNA sequence: TGTGCCAGTAGTATTTGGAACATTCAGTACTTC. Residues: CASSIWNIQYF.

On this clone itself: Other nucleotide sequences from this sample produce the same CDR3. The chain employs TRBV6-5 and TRBJ1-4, with 7 positions matching TRBD1. V gave up 0 bases and J gave up 6 bases; unmatched junction bases: 4. The V gene's germline CDR1 is MNHEY and CDR2 SVGAGI. The CDR3 is made up of 15 amino acids. DNA for the CDR3: TGTGCCAGCAGTTACTCGACAGGGTTCGATGAAAAACTGTTTTTT. It translates to CASSYSTGFDEKLFF.

This clone has more than one count but fewer than ten. The rearrangement joins TRBV2 to TRBJ2-1; TRBD2 aligns across 7 bases. The V gene end was trimmed by 5 bases and the J gene end by 9 bases; junction bases not matched to a gene: 10. In germline, CDR1 is SNHLY, CDR2 FYNNEI. This CDR3 spans 14 amino acids. CDR3 nucleotides: TGTGCCAGCAGTCTCAGCGGGATCCTTTTTGAGCAGTTCTTC. This gives the protein CASSLSGILFEQFF.

This chain links TRBV11-2 with TRBJ2-5; D unclear. Germline V lookup: CDR1 SGHAT, CDR2 FQNNGV. This CDR3 contains 15 residues. The germline V and J ends were trimmed by 1 base and 6 bases, with 15 bases remaining between them. In nucleotides, the CDR3 is TGTGCCAGCAGCTTAGGGCCAGAACCCACGAAGACCCAGTACTTC. This encodes CASSLGPEPTKTQYF.

In its sample, this clone was seen a few times. V usage is TRBV7-2 and J usage is TRBJ2-1; D possibly corresponds to TRBD1 (6 bases). From germline, CDR1 is SGHTA and CDR2 FQGNSA. V dropped 5 bases and J dropped 8 bases, with 10 bases sitting between them. The CDR3 has 12 amino acids. In DNA form, the CDR3 reads TGTGCCAGCAGCCGGAACAGGGATGAGCAGTTCTTC. Its protein product is CASSRNRDEQFF.